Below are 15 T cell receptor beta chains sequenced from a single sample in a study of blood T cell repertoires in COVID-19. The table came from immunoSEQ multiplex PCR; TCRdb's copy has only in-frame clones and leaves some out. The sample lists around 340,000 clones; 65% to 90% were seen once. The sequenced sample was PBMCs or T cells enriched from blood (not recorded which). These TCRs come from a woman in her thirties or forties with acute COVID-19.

The CDR3 DNA reads TGTGCCAGCAGTGAAAGGGGAGGCAGTCTACTCTATGGCTACACCTTC. Translating gives CASSERGGSLLYGYTF. V is TRBV6-1 and J is TRBJ1-2; weak D call: TRBD1 (5 bases). The CDR3 length is 16 residues. Trimming pared 2 bases from V and 4 bases from J, leaving 17 bases between. Per the germline V gene, CDR1 is MNHNS and CDR2 is SASEGT.

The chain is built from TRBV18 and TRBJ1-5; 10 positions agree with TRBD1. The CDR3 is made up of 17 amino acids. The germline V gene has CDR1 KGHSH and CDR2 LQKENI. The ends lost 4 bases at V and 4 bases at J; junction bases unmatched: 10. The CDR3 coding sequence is TGTGCCAGCTCACTGAGACAGGGGGCAAGCTCGAATCAGCCCCAGCATTTT. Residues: CASSLRQGASSNQPQHF. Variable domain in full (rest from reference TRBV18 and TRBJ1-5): NAGVMQNPRHLVRRRGQEARLRCSPMKGHSHVYWYRQLPEEGLKFMVYLQKENIIDESGMPKERFSAEFPKEGPSILRIQQVVRGDSAAYFCASSLRQGASSNQPQHFGDGTRLSIL.

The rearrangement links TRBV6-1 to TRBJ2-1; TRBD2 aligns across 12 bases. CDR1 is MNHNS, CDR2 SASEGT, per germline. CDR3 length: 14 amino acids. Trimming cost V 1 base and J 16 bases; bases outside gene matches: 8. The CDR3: CASSEDGAGLAGFF. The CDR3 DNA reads TGTGCCAGCAGTGAAGACGGTGCCGGACTAGCGGGATTCTTC.

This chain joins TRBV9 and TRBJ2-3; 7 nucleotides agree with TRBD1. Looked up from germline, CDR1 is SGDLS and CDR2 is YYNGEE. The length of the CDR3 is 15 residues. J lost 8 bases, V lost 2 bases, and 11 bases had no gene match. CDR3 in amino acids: CASSVFEGARGTQYF. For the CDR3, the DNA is TGTGCCAGCAGCGTTTTCGAGGGGGCGCGAGGTACGCAGTATTTT. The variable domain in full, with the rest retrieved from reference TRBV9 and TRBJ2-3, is DSGVTQTPKHLITATGQRVTLRCSPRSGDLSVYWYQQSLDQGLQFLIQYYNGEERAKGNILERFSAQQFPDLHSELNLSSLELGDSALYFCASSVFEGARGTQYFGPGTRLTVL.

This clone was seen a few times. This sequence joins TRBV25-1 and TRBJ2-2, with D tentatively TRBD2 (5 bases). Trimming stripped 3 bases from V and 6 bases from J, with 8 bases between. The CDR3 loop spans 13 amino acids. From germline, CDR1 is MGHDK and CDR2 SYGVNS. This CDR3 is CASSDWGAGELFF. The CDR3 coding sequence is TGTGCCAGCAGTGATTGGGGAGCCGGGGAGCTGTTTTTT.

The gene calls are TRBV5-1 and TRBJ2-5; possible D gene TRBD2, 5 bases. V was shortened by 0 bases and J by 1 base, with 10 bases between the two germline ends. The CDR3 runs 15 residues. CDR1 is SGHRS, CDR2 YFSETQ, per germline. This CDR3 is CASSLGGPTQETQYF. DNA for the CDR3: TGCGCCAGCAGCTTGGGAGGGCCAACCCAAGAGACCCAGTACTTC.

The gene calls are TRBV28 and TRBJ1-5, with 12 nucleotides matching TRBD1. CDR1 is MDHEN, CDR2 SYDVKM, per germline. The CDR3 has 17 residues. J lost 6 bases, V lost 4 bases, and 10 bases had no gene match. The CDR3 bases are TGTGCCAGCAGTTATTCCCGGGACAGGGGGCGTGGTCAGCCCCAGCATTTT. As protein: CASSYSRDRGRGQPQHF.

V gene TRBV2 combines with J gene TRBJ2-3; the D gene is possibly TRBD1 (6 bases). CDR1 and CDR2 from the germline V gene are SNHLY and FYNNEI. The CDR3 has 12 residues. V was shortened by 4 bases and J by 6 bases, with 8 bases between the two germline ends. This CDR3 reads CASSARGDTQYF. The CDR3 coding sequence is TGTGCCAGCAGTGCCAGGGGCGATACGCAGTATTTT.

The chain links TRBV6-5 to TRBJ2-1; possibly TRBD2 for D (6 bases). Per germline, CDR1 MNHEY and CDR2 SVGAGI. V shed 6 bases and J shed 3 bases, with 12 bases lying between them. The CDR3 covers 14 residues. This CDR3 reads CASSPAGFYNEQFF. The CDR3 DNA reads TGTGCCAGCAGCCCAGCGGGTTTCTACAATGAGCAGTTCTTC.

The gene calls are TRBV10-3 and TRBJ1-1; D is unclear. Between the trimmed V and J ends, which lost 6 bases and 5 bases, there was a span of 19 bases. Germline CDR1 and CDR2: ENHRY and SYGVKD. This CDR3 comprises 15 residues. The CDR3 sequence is CAISPLPGGPTEAFF. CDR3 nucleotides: TGTGCCATCAGCCCCCTTCCGGGCGGGCCGACTGAAGCTTTCTTT.

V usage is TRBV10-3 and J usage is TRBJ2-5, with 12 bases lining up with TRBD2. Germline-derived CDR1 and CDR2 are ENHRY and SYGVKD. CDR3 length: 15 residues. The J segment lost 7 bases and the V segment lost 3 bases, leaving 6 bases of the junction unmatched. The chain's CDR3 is CAISDGLAGSGTQYF. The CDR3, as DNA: TGTGCCATCAGTGACGGACTAGCGGGGAGTGGGACCCAGTACTTC.

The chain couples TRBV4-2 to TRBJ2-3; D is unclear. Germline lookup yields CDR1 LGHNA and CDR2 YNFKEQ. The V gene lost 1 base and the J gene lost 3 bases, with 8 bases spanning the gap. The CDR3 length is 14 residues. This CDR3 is CASSQVQQTDTQYF. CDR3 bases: TGTGCCAGCAGCCAAGTACAGCAGACAGATACGCAGTATTTT.

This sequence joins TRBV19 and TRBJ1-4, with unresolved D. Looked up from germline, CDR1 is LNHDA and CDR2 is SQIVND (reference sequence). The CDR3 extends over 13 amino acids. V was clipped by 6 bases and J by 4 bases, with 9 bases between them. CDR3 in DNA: TGTGCCAGTAGCGAGGGAATTAATGAAAAACTGTTTTTT. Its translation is CASSEGINEKLFF.

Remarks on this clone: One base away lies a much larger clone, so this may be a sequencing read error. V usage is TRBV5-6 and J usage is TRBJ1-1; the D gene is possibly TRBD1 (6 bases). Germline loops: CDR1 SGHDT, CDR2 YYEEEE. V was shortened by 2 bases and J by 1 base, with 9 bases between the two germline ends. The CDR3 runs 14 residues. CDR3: CASSLTGPNTEAFF. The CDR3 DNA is TGTGCCAGCAGCTTAACAGGGCCGAACACTGAAGCTTTCTTT.

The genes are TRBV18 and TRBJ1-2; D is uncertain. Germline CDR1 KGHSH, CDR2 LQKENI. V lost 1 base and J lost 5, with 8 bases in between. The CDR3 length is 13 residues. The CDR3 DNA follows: TGTGCCAGCTCACCACTCTCCTCTTATGGCTACACCTTC. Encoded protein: CASSPLSSYGYTF.